These T cell receptor beta chains were read from a single sample in a study of early T cells in non-severe SARS-CoV-2 infection. One entry per CDR3 protein results from TCRdb running MiXCR on the 5' RACE reads. The table records some 98,000 distinct CDR3 sequences, approximately 11% of them present only once. The sequencing sample was made of whole blood. These TCRs come from an adult who was a healthcare worker with PCR-confirmed SARS-CoV-2 infection or an uninfected control (not recorded which). Both conserved end residues are part of each CDR3. Each record gives: D gene, J gene, V gene, clone size, CDR3 protein, CDR3 DNA. D genes are given only for firm matches. Clone size is not always given. Where it is, it says once, few, many or a class for expanded clones.

d_gene: TRBD1
j_gene: TRBJ1-6
v_gene: TRBV4-2
abundance: NA
CDR3aa: CASSQDGQGDSPLHF
CDR3nt: TGTGCCAGCAGCCAAGATGGACAGGGGGATTCACCCCTCCACTTT

d_gene: NA
j_gene: TRBJ2-7
v_gene: TRBV20-1
abundance: once
CDR3aa: CSADDGSYEQYF
CDR3nt: TGCAGTGCTGACGACGGCTCCTACGAGCAGTACTTC

d_gene: NA
j_gene: TRBJ2-1
v_gene: TRBV20-1
abundance: NA
CDR3aa: CSAPDSNYNEQFF
CDR3nt: TGCAGTGCTCCGGACAGTAACTACAATGAGCAGTTCTTC

d_gene: TRBD2
j_gene: TRBJ2-7
v_gene: TRBV20-1
abundance: few
CDR3aa: CSARDRGGGRSAYEQYF
CDR3nt: TGCAGTGCTAGAGATCGGGGTGGCGGGAGGTCTGCCTACGAGCAGTACTTC

d_gene: NA
j_gene: TRBJ2-7
v_gene: TRBV28
abundance: few
CDR3aa: CASRPYEAPRQASSYEQYF
CDR3nt: TGTGCCAGCAGACCATATGAGGCTCCCCGACAGGCGAGCTCCTACGAGCAGTACTTC

d_gene: NA
j_gene: TRBJ1-5
v_gene: TRBV15
abundance: many
CDR3aa: CATSRVGRRPQHF
CDR3nt: TGTGCCACCAGCAGAGTTGGTCGCAGGCCCCAGCATTTT

d_gene: TRBD2
j_gene: TRBJ2-7
v_gene: TRBV2
abundance: many
CDR3aa: CASSGTSGGTEQYF
CDR3nt: TGTGCCAGCAGTGGGACTAGCGGGGGAACCGAGCAGTACTTC

d_gene: TRBD2
j_gene: TRBJ2-3
v_gene: TRBV5-4
abundance: NA
CDR3aa: CASSLELAGGTDTQYF
CDR3nt: TGTGCCAGCAGCTTGGAACTAGCGGGAGGCACAGATACGCAGTATTTT

d_gene: NA
j_gene: TRBJ1-2
v_gene: TRBV5-1
abundance: NA
CDR3aa: CASSLSSNYGYTF
CDR3nt: TGCGCCAGCAGCTTGTCCTCAAACTATGGCTACACCTTC

d_gene: NA
j_gene: TRBJ2-4
v_gene: TRBV5-8
abundance: few
CDR3aa: CASNPSGRGGSDIQYF
CDR3nt: TGTGCCAGCAACCCCTCGGGTAGAGGGGGGTCAGACATTCAGTACTTC

d_gene: NA
j_gene: TRBJ2-1
v_gene: TRBV6-5
abundance: many
CDR3aa: CASSMERDEQFF
CDR3nt: TGTGCCAGCAGTATGGAGCGCGATGAGCAGTTCTTC

d_gene: TRBD2
j_gene: TRBJ2-3
v_gene: TRBV20-1
abundance: many
CDR3aa: CSARGSSGSLTDTQYF
CDR3nt: TGCAGTGCTCGGGGTTCTAGCGGGAGCCTGACAGATACGCAGTATTTT

d_gene: NA
j_gene: TRBJ1-5
v_gene: TRBV18
abundance: many
CDR3aa: CASSPGDNQPQHF
CDR3nt: TGTGCCAGCTCACCGGGGGACAATCAGCCCCAGCATTTT

d_gene: NA
j_gene: TRBJ2-3
v_gene: TRBV5-1
abundance: few
CDR3aa: CASSSRGDTQYF
CDR3nt: TGCGCCAGCAGCTCCAGGGGAGATACGCAGTATTTT

d_gene: NA
j_gene: TRBJ1-5
v_gene: TRBV6-5
abundance: few
CDR3aa: CASSWFPNQPQHF
CDR3nt: TGTGCCAGCAGTTGGTTCCCCAATCAGCCCCAGCATTTT

d_gene: TRBD1
j_gene: TRBJ2-3
v_gene: TRBV7-9
abundance: few
CDR3aa: CASSLASGQGYTDTQYF
CDR3nt: TGTGCCAGCAGCTTAGCATCGGGACAGGGATACACAGATACGCAGTATTTT

d_gene: NA
j_gene: TRBJ2-1
v_gene: TRBV7-2
abundance: NA
CDR3aa: CASSLAWSSYNEQFF
CDR3nt: TGTGCCAGCAGCTTAGCGTGGAGCTCCTACAATGAGCAGTTCTTC

d_gene: NA
j_gene: TRBJ2-1
v_gene: TRBV7-8
abundance: few
CDR3aa: CASSHSRVLGEQFF
CDR3nt: TGTGCCAGCAGCCACAGTAGGGTTTTAGGTGAGCAGTTCTTC

d_gene: TRBD1
j_gene: TRBJ2-3
v_gene: TRBV6-2/TRBV6-3
abundance: NA
CDR3aa: CASSYRLKTGVDTDTQYF
CDR3nt: TGTGCCAGCAGTTACCGACTCAAGACAGGGGTAGACACAGATACGCAGTATTTT

d_gene: NA
j_gene: TRBJ2-1
v_gene: TRBV20-1
abundance: many
CDR3aa: CSARDASEPYNEQFF
CDR3nt: TGCAGTGCTAGAGATGCCAGCGAACCCTACAATGAGCAGTTCTTC

d_gene: TRBD1
j_gene: TRBJ1-1
v_gene: TRBV3-1
abundance: NA
CDR3aa: CASSQDRAEAFF
CDR3nt: TGTGCCAGCAGCCAGGACAGGGCTGAAGCTTTCTTT

d_gene: NA
j_gene: TRBJ2-1
v_gene: TRBV20-1
abundance: many
CDR3aa: CSAINQGLRFF
CDR3nt: TGCAGTGCTATCAACCAGGGGTTACGGTTCTTC

d_gene: TRBD2
j_gene: TRBJ2-3
v_gene: TRBV6-5
abundance: few
CDR3aa: CASSYELAGEVDTQYF
CDR3nt: TGTGCCAGCAGTTACGAACTAGCGGGGGAGGTGGATACGCAGTATTTT

d_gene: NA
j_gene: TRBJ2-7
v_gene: TRBV5-1
abundance: many
CDR3aa: CASSLRVGSYEQYF
CDR3nt: TGCGCCAGCAGCTTGCGAGTCGGGAGCTACGAGCAGTACTTC

d_gene: NA
j_gene: TRBJ2-5
v_gene: TRBV29-1
abundance: NA
CDR3aa: CSVETAQETQYF
CDR3nt: TGCAGCGTTGAAACAGCCCAAGAGACCCAGTACTTC

d_gene: NA
j_gene: TRBJ2-3
v_gene: TRBV24-1
abundance: few
CDR3aa: CATSAGEFTDTQYF
CDR3nt: TGTGCCACCAGTGCCGGAGAATTCACAGATACGCAGTATTTT

d_gene: NA
j_gene: TRBJ1-3
v_gene: TRBV2
abundance: NA
CDR3aa: CASRIAAVSGNTIYF
CDR3nt: TGTGCCAGCAGAATCGCAGCCGTCTCTGGAAACACCATATATTTT

d_gene: NA
j_gene: TRBJ2-2
v_gene: TRBV6-1
abundance: few
CDR3aa: CASSEALDLGKELFF
CDR3nt: TGTGCCAGCAGTGAAGCCCTTGATCTCGGAAAGGAGCTGTTTTTT

d_gene: NA
j_gene: TRBJ1-1
v_gene: TRBV9
abundance: few
CDR3aa: CASRGATTEAFF
CDR3nt: TGTGCCAGCAGAGGGGCGACCACTGAAGCTTTCTTT

d_gene: NA
j_gene: TRBJ2-2
v_gene: TRBV5-1
abundance: many
CDR3aa: CASSFNPGTGNTGELFF
CDR3nt: TGCGCCAGCAGCTTTAACCCCGGGACTGGTAACACCGGGGAGCTGTTTTTT

d_gene: NA
j_gene: TRBJ2-7
v_gene: TRBV6-5
abundance: NA
CDR3aa: CASSYRAPTSYEQYF
CDR3nt: TGTGCCAGCAGCTACAGGGCCCCAACCTCCTACGAGCAGTACTTC

d_gene: TRBD2
j_gene: TRBJ2-1
v_gene: TRBV29-1
abundance: many
CDR3aa: CSVVRTGGPSLHNEQFF
CDR3nt: TGCAGCGTTGTTAGAACGGGGGGGCCCTCCTTACACAATGAGCAGTTCTTC

d_gene: NA
j_gene: TRBJ2-5
v_gene: TRBV11-1
abundance: many
CDR3aa: CASSLHRETQYF
CDR3nt: TGTGCCAGCAGCTTACACAGGGAGACCCAGTACTTC

d_gene: TRBD1
j_gene: TRBJ1-1
v_gene: TRBV12-3/TRBV12-4
abundance: many
CDR3aa: CASSLRGGTGAVNTEAFF
CDR3nt: TGTGCCAGCAGTCTCAGGGGCGGGACAGGGGCCGTTAACACTGAAGCTTTCTTT

d_gene: NA
j_gene: TRBJ1-2
v_gene: TRBV27
abundance: NA
CDR3aa: CASSRDRNGNYGYTF
CDR3nt: TGTGCCAGCAGCAGAGACAGAAATGGGAACTATGGCTACACCTTC

d_gene: TRBD2
j_gene: TRBJ2-1
v_gene: TRBV28
abundance: many
CDR3aa: CASSWIAGGHNEQFF
CDR3nt: TGTGCCAGCAGTTGGATAGCGGGAGGCCACAATGAGCAGTTCTTC

d_gene: NA
j_gene: TRBJ1-4
v_gene: TRBV5-1
abundance: many
CDR3aa: CASSSKTGGGISEKLFF
CDR3nt: TGCGCCAGCAGCTCAAAGACGGGGGGCGGCATCTCTGAAAAACTGTTTTTT

d_gene: TRBD1
j_gene: TRBJ1-6
v_gene: TRBV9
abundance: many
CDR3aa: CASSTRQGHNSPLHF
CDR3nt: TGTGCCAGCAGCACAAGACAGGGCCATAATTCACCCCTCCACTTT

d_gene: NA
j_gene: TRBJ2-3
v_gene: TRBV20-1
abundance: many
CDR3aa: CSARGSLLTSPIDTQYF
CDR3nt: TGCAGTGCTAGAGGGTCGTTGTTAACCAGCCCCATAGATACGCAGTATTTT

d_gene: TRBD2
j_gene: TRBJ2-3
v_gene: TRBV10-3
abundance: NA
CDR3aa: CAISRLAGETDTQYF
CDR3nt: TGTGCCATCAGTCGACTAGCGGGGGAAACAGATACGCAGTATTTT

d_gene: NA
j_gene: TRBJ1-2
v_gene: TRBV29-1
abundance: NA
CDR3aa: CSGRENKNYGYTF
CDR3nt: TGCAGCGGCCGGGAGAACAAGAACTATGGCTACACCTTC